This T cell receptor beta chain was recovered during a study of blood T cells in healthy people across ages. A sample-barcoded 5' primer and a J-beta primer mix were used in a second PCR of roughly 7 to 11 cycles. TCRdb passed the 5' RACE reads through MiXCR, listing each CDR3 protein once. The sample has about 580,000 distinct CDR3 sequences; 40% to 50% are singletons. This clonotype was counted between two and nine times. Deletions cut 0 bases from V and 6 bases from J, with 15 bases between. The CDR3 is made up of 15 amino acids. Germline V gene data show CDR1 as LNHNV and CDR2 as YYDKDF (reference sequence).

The chain joins TRBV15 to TRBJ2-7; D is possibly TRBD2 (7 bases). Material: blood. The clonotype originates from a man older than 75 in good health. CDR3 in amino acids: CATSRDLAGAGEQYF. In DNA form, the CDR3 reads TGTGCCACCAGCAGAGATCTGGCGGGGGCAGGCGAGCAGTACTTC.